This TCR beta chain derives from a study of cytomegalovirus exposure and HLA in healthy donors (dated by TCRdb to the late 2010s). In the study overall: In an earlier analysis of under 600 of the donors, 276 Gb of sequence data and 90 million to 120 million unique TCR beta sequences from about 190 million T cells were reported. Alongside the repertoire data, information on donor age, sex, ethnicity and CMV serostatus was compiled. A later genetic analysis took genome-wide SNP genotypes for about 65% of the 666 donors and used that subset as a discovery cohort. Class I and class II HLA loci were covered by the typing at four-digit resolution. Roughly 310 gigabases of sequencing data and approximately 84 million unique TCR sequences were included in an early release covering roughly 600 HLA-typed donors. The number of donors typed differed by locus, with 629-630 for A, B, C, DRB1 and DQB1, around 500 for DQA1, approximately 570 for DPA1, and some 450 for DPB1. An earlier analysis of 450 to 750 of the donors used high-throughput TCR beta sequencing to judge whether each TCR beta V gene segment behaved as functional or pseudogenic. Among around 400 genotyped donors of the cohort, an average of about 240,000 unique TCR beta nucleotide sequences were sequenced per donor, about a sixth of them non-productive. Every repertoire in the discovery cohort had been generated on one and the same sequencing platform. A later analysis re-analyzed previously published TCR beta repertoires from hundreds of donors and added high-resolution HLA genotyping to study TCR occurrence patterns. A handful of DR-DQ haplotypes were handled as single units for association and clustering because linkage in the cohort was strong. In the later analysis, no new phenotypic data were used to find candidate immune exposures; instead, reliance was placed on TCR beta sequences and their occurrence across donors. The genetic ancestry cluster associated with self-reported Caucasian donors included roughly four fifths of the 300 to 400 genotyped donors. Along with the approximately 670-subject first cohort, a separate validation cohort of around 120 different subjects was used. The study was designed to test whether signatures of past pathogen exposure could be identified by cataloging public T cell receptors. The study used immunosequencing to profile the T cell repertoires of 600 to 850 subjects and linked those repertoires to cytomegalovirus serostatus. High-throughput TCR immunosequencing, statistical association of individual TCRs with disease status, and machine learning were combined to predict cytomegalovirus infection status. Results the study describes overall, beyond this receptor: An earlier analysis of 587 of the donors showed that most TCR beta V segments appeared in productive rearrangements either about 90% or about 30% of the time, which broadly matched IMGT annotations. The study gave a list of 150 to 200 TCR beta chains associated with cytomegalovirus. Most TCR sequences were seen in very few donors, while some public TCRs were found in many individuals. In a later analysis, TCR association rates were found to vary across HLA loci, with the most associated TCRs seen for DRB1 alleles and the fewest for HLA-C alleles. Linkage disequilibrium might explain the correlated functional status among segregating V segments, but an unknown experimental factor could not be excluded. V-gene and J-gene trimming of TCR beta chains was associated with a missense DCLRE1C variant in a later genetic analysis, and the association was replicated in an independent cohort. A cluster of highly shared sequence variants was judged likely to represent a technical artifact of the sequencing pipeline. When HLA alleles, especially DR and DQ, strongly co-occurred, attributing TCR associations to individual alleles was difficult. Some IMGT-functional V segments, including TRBV6-2 and TRBV6-3, could not be told apart with the 87-base-pair reads, so those segments were excluded. According to a later genetic analysis, donors in an Asian-associated ancestry cluster had fewer N-insertions in productive TCRs than the approximately 670-donor mean. Because HLA typing was missing for some donors at each locus, association tests included only the typed subset. A later analysis found that most CMV-associated TCR beta chains appeared HLA-restricted, with HLA associations seemingly driven largely by CMV exposure. In vitro tests confirmed that three of the cytomegalovirus-associated TCR beta chains recognize cytomegalovirus antigens. A further reported finding was that TCR beta sequences accurately predicted the HLA-A and HLA-B alleles for most subjects in the first cohort. The authors suggested that the approach could potentially be generalized to other disease states and immunological phenotypes. The earlier analysis of fewer than 750 of the donors excluded some 15 rarely observed V segments, including chromosome 9 orphons, because counts were too low. In a later analysis, several top co-occurrence clusters were reported to appear linked to parvovirus B19, influenza, CMV and Epstein-Barr virus. Sequencing depth was assumed to be roughly uniform across donors in the presence/absence analyses, though that assumption may not hold. Immune exposure information for the cohort was limited to CMV serostatus. Compared with equally common non-associated chains, HLA-associated TCR beta chains in a later analysis were more clonally expanded and had lower generation probabilities. Specific HLA alleles were associated with roughly 16,000 TCR beta sequences at a false discovery rate of 0.05 in a later analysis. In both the original and validation cohorts, the classifier was reported to diagnose cytomegalovirus status with high specificity and sensitivity. The cohort was sequenced for TCR beta chains only, and without alpha or paired-chain data the features that could be detected were limited.

Counted from cysteine to phenylalanine, this CDR3 has 14 amino acids. Only CDR3 DNA remains: 42 bases, in frame from the first base. CDR1 and CDR2 are drawn from the germline V gene (reference sequence): SGHNT, YYREEE. V is reduced by 0 bases and J by 8 bases, leaving a spacing of 11 bases between them. The library was generated by the immunoSEQ multiplex PCR assay. For the multiplex PCR, a mixture combining 60 forward primers for TCR Vbeta segments and 13 reverse primers for TCR Jbeta segments was used. Amplification of the CDR3 region of rearranged TCR beta genes was performed with a multiplex PCR assay on genomic DNA. Amplified TCR beta libraries were sequenced as 87-base-pair reads on the Illumina HiSeq System. Per the authors' processing: A later analysis counted about 76 million unique TCR beta chains across the roughly 700 repertoires, and around 9.9 million of these chains were shared by at least two donors. Raw reads were error-corrected and collapsed into unique sequences with a nearest-neighbor algorithm that merged closely related sequences to remove PCR and sequencing errors. CDR3 sequences were aligned to IMGT reference sequences to assign V, D and J gene segments. Each retained sequence needed at least a six-nucleotide match to both a V gene segment and a J gene segment. Rearrangements were called productive when the CDR3 lacked stop codons and stayed in frame with V and J; all others were non-productive. CDR3 was defined by IMGT convention, running from the second conserved V-encoded cysteine to the conserved J-encoded phenylalanine. Sequences without an unambiguous match to a single V gene segment were excluded from the earlier analysis of 500 to 700 of the donors. In an earlier analysis of approximately 590 of the donors, V segments were called functional above 56.7% productive rearrangements and were called segregating when the between-donor standard deviation exceeded 5%. A statistical classification framework was built to diagnose cytomegalovirus status from the catalog of TCR beta chain sequences. In a later analysis, TCR nucleotide sequences were compared against IMGT/GENE-DB human TR gene sequences so that V and J genes could be assigned. A later analysis assigned CDR3 sequences and most-parsimonious VDJ recombination scenarios with the TCRdist pipeline. In a later analysis, each TCR beta chain was defined by its CDR3 amino acid sequence together with its V-gene family, and reads lacking a unique V-gene family were excluded. To address suspected cross-contamination and a sequencing artifact, a later analysis removed roughly 580 highly shared, low-generation-probability nucleotide sequences. A later analysis calculated a clonal expansion index for each public chain from normalized within-repertoire ranks of inferred template counts. In a later analysis, generation probabilities were computed using a VDJ recombination model fitted to out-of-frame rearrangements, and the results were checked against IGoR. A later analysis scored TCR-TCR, TCR-HLA and TCR-CMV co-occurrence with hypergeometric tests, applying a repertoire-size bias correction to TCR pairs. A later analysis estimated false discovery rates by permuting HLA or CMV assignments 20 times. In a later analysis, co-occurring TCRs were grouped using DBSCAN, with TCRdist sequence similarity added in when clustering inside HLA-allele-positive subsets. Co-occurrence clustering excluded repertoires with fewer than 30,000 or more than 120,000 public chains, plus five with anomalous nucleotide sharing. The source is immuneACCESS, and TCRdb retained only in-frame sequences with V and J called. Part of the clones is not carried over; for the studies checked, unresolved V genes explain less than half of this, and the remainder is unexplained. From that table come the V and J calls and clone size; the DNA was used to work out D and trimming. The sample table records 150,000 to 200,000 clones; 75% of these occur just once. The top ten clonotypes cover approximately 3.1% of the sample.

The cohort consisted of 666 healthy bone marrow donors. At the time of sampling, every cohort member was nominally healthy, though immune exposures that went unrecorded were likely present. The donor was CMV seropositive and belonged to the group of more than 250 seropositive cohort members. A peripheral blood sample was collected from each donor, and TCR beta sequencing was performed on peripheral blood mononuclear cells. The Qiagen DNeasy Blood Extraction Kit was used to extract genomic DNA from the blood cell samples. About this clone itself: Its antigen is not yet known. Base-call qualities are not available, and no considerably larger clone is one nucleotide away. The same CDR3 arises from other DNA sequences in this sample as well.

This TCR came from a woman aged 45-59 years in good health and CMV-seropositive. Sequencing was done on a sample of PBMCs. The V gene is TRBV5-4 and the J gene is TRBJ1-4; no D gene call is confident. This receptor carries the CDR3 CASSLAGAGEKLFF. The DNA sequence is given as TGTGCCAGCAGCTTGGCGGGTGCCGGAGAAAAACTGTTTTTT.